Listed below are T cell receptor beta chains from one sample, sequenced in a study of T-cell memory formation after mild COVID-19. TCRdb re-analysed the 5' RACE reads in MiXCR, keeping a single row per CDR3 protein. The repertoire holds fewer than 700,000 distinct CDR3 sequences, approximately 19% seen once, with around 13% in the top ten. The sample taken for sequencing was PBMCs or a T cell subset sorted from them (not recorded which). These receptors were collected from an adult woman who had mild COVID-19 (a few samples of this study predate the infection). Cell type and time point are not known. CDR3s include the opening cysteine and the closing phenylalanine or tryptophan. D genes are given only for firm matches. Clone sizes are given selectively: once, few, many, or a class where the clone is expanded.

j_call clone_size d_call v_call cdr3_length cdr3_nt cdr3_aa
TRBJ2-4 NA TRBD2 TRBV5-1 19 TGCGCCAGCAGCTCCTATGGGATGGCTAGCGGGGGGCCCAAAAACATTCAGTACTTC CASSSYGMASGGPKNIQYF
TRBJ1-1 few NA TRBV5-5 13 TGTGCCAGCAGCTTGGCCCCAGGGGCTGAAGCTTTCTTT CASSLAPGAEAFF
TRBJ2-2 many NA TRBV19 14 TGTGCCAGTAGTATTGTTTTTAACACCGGGGAGCTGTTTTTT CASSIVFNTGELFF
TRBJ2-7 NA TRBD2 TRBV30 14 TGTGCCTGGAGCAGGGAGGGGCGTGACTACGAGCAGTACTTC CAWSREGRDYEQYF
TRBJ2-3 many NA TRBV5-1 14 TGCGCCAGCAGCCGAGATCGACAAGACGGGACGCAGTATTTT CASSRDRQDGTQYF
TRBJ2-3 few NA TRBV5-6 16 TGTGCCAGCAGCTTGGCGGTGGTTTACATTACAGATACGCAGTATTTT CASSLAVVYITDTQYF
TRBJ2-1 NA NA TRBV24-1 15 TGTGCCACCAGTGATTTCCTTTTGTCCGGGGATGAGCAGTTCTTC CATSDFLLSGDEQFF
TRBJ1-2 few NA TRBV5-1 14 TGCGCCAGCAGCTTGTTGGTCCAGGACTATGGCTACACCTTC CASSLLVQDYGYTF
TRBJ2-7 few NA TRBV6-2/TRBV6-3 12 TGTGCCAGCAAACAGCGGTGGTACGAGCAGTACTTC CASKQRWYEQYF
TRBJ2-1 NA NA TRBV20-1 15 TGCAGTGCTAGACTTACAGGGATCCCTTACAATGAGCAGTTCTTC CSARLTGIPYNEQFF
TRBJ2-7 NA TRBD1 TRBV19 15 TGTGCCAGTAGTGACCGCGGGACAGGTCCCTACGAGCAGTACTTC CASSDRGTGPYEQYF
TRBJ1-1 NA TRBD1 TRBV12-3/TRBV12-4 14 TGTGCCAGCAGCGGACAGGGAGTGAACACTGAAGCTTTCTTT CASSGQGVNTEAFF
TRBJ1-1 few NA TRBV28 16 TGTGCCAGCAGTCCCCCCCGGGACCCCTCGGTCACTGAAGCTTTCTTT CASSPPRDPSVTEAFF
TRBJ2-3 once TRBD2 TRBV20-1 17 TGCAGTGCTAGAGGCGGGGGACTAGCGGCTAGCACAGATACGCAGTATTTT CSARGGGLAASTDTQYF
TRBJ1-2 few NA TRBV6-5 14 TGTGCCAGCAGTTACTCCGGGACTAACTATGGCTACACCTTC CASSYSGTNYGYTF
TRBJ2-5 NA NA TRBV7-9 15 TGTGCCAGCAGCCCCCCGGGACAAGCACAAGAGACCCAGTACTTC CASSPPGQAQETQYF
TRBJ2-3 many NA TRBV12-3/TRBV12-4 13 TGTGCCAGCAGCCCTCCCCGCCCAGATACGCAGTATTTT CASSPPRPDTQYF
TRBJ2-1 few NA TRBV20-1 16 TGCAGTGCTAGAGCAGGGGGCGGGAGCTCCTACAATGAGCAGTTCTTC CSARAGGGSSYNEQFF
TRBJ2-6 NA NA TRBV7-9 15 TGTGCCAGCACCCCGCGGAGTTCTGGGGCCAACGTCCTGACTTTC CASTPRSSGANVLTF
TRBJ2-1 once NA TRBV29-1 14 TGCAGCGTTGACGCCGGAAACTCCTACAATGAGCAGTTCTTC CSVDAGNSYNEQFF
TRBJ2-5 few TRBD1 TRBV7-9 15 TGTGCCAGCAGCTCCCCGACAGGGGGTGGGGAGACCCAGTACTTC CASSSPTGGGETQYF
TRBJ2-3 few TRBD1 TRBV20-1 17 TGCAGTGCTAGAGATTATTCGGGACAGGGGATAGCAGATACGCAGTATTTT CSARDYSGQGIADTQYF
TRBJ2-3 many TRBD2 TRBV11-2 15 TGTGCCAGCAGCTTATCTGGGACTAGCGCCGATACGCAGTATTTT CASSLSGTSADTQYF
TRBJ2-2 few NA TRBV3-1 16 TGTGCCAGCAGCCGGCTGCGGCGGGTGGCAGGCGGGGAGCTGTTTTTT CASSRLRRVAGGELFF
TRBJ1-2 few NA TRBV5-1 14 TGCGCCAGCCGCCCAGGGTATTCTAACTATGGCTACACCTTC CASRPGYSNYGYTF
TRBJ2-2 few TRBD2 TRBV6-5 16 TGTGCCAGCAGCAAAGGACTAGCGGGAGTTACCGGGGAGCTGTTTTTT CASSKGLAGVTGELFF
TRBJ2-4 NA NA TRBV20-1 15 TGCAGTGTTAGACAGTTCTCTCTAGCCAAAAACATTCAGTACTTC CSVRQFSLAKNIQYF
TRBJ2-3 few NA TRBV20-1 15 TGCAGTGCCGTACCTGGCCGTTGGGGGGGCTCTACGCAGTATTTT CSAVPGRWGGSTQYF
TRBJ1-4 NA NA TRBV7-2 8 TGTGCCAGCAGCTTAGACGATTTT CASSLDDF
TRBJ2-1 few NA TRBV7-9 16 TGTGCCAGCAGCTCCCCCAGCGCGAGCTCCTACAATGAGCAGTTCTTC CASSSPSASSYNEQFF
TRBJ1-2 NA NA TRBV18 11 TGTGCCAGCTCACCACCGGGCAGGTACACCTTC CASSPPGRYTF
TRBJ2-5 few NA TRBV9 18 TGTGCCAGCAGCCCTCACCCCCCTGGGATTGCGTACCAAGAGACCCAGTACTTC CASSPHPPGIAYQETQYF
TRBJ1-4 NA NA TRBV10-3 15 TGTGCCATCAGTGACACGGCTGCAACTAATGAAAAACTGTTTTTT CAISDTAATNEKLFF
TRBJ2-7 NA TRBD2 TRBV5-5 13 TGTGCCAGCAGCTTGTCCGGCCTAGCGGGAGGGCGCTTC CASSLSGLAGGRF
TRBJ2-3 NA TRBD2 TRBV25-1 16 TGTGCCAGCAGTGGGGGAGCGGGAGATGGTACAGATACGCAGTATTTT CASSGGAGDGTDTQYF
TRBJ1-2 few NA TRBV4-3 15 TGCGCCAGCAGTCCAAGCGCGACGCCGAACTATGGCTACACCTTC CASSPSATPNYGYTF
TRBJ2-1 NA TRBD1 TRBV20-1 15 TGCAGTGCTAGAGTGGGGACAGGGCTACCGGATGAGCAGTTCTTC CSARVGTGLPDEQFF
TRBJ2-7 NA NA TRBV7-9 15 TGTGCCAGCAGCTTAGCGTCGGGACCCCAGGGCGAGCAGTACTTC CASSLASGPQGEQYF
TRBJ2-7 few NA TRBV3-1 13 TGTGCCAGCAGCCAAGAAGGTTGGCGAGGACAGTACTTC CASSQEGWRGQYF
TRBJ1-2 NA NA TRBV6-5 16 TGTGCCAGCAGTTACTCTGGGGAAAGGCCCCTCTATGGCTACACCTTC CASSYSGERPLYGYTF
TRBJ2-1 many NA TRBV4-2 16 TGTGCCAGCAGCCAAGCTCCCAGAGGCACCTACAATGAGCAGTTCTTC CASSQAPRGTYNEQFF
TRBJ1-2 NA NA TRBV5-6 16 TGTGCCAGCAGCTTCCCCCCCCCGCAGGCTAACTATGGCTACACCTTC CASSFPPPQANYGYTF
TRBJ2-3 NA NA TRBV14 16 TGTGCCAGCAGCCCCGTATGGGGATCTAGCACAGATACGCAGTATTTT CASSPVWGSSTDTQYF
TRBJ1-1 few NA TRBV7-8 11 TGTGCCAGCCGTACGGGGACTGAAGCTTTCTTT CASRTGTEAFF
TRBJ2-7 few NA TRBV7-8 14 TGTGCCAGCAGCTTAGTGCGGGGAAGGTACGAGCAGTACTTC CASSLVRGRYEQYF
TRBJ2-1 NA NA TRBV29-1 13 TGCAGCGCGAACCCGGACTTATACAATGAGCAGTTCTTC CSANPDLYNEQFF
TRBJ2-5 few TRBD2 TRBV15 16 TGTGCCACCAGCAGAGGCGGACTAGGGGCTGTGGAGACCCAGTACTTC CATSRGGLGAVETQYF
TRBJ2-7 few NA TRBV30 12 TGTGCCTGGAGTCGGGGGGCGAACGAGCAGTACTTC CAWSRGANEQYF
TRBJ2-7 many TRBD2 TRBV24-1 17 TGTGCCACCAGTGATTCACGCCGGGGACTAGCGGGAGAAGGGCAGTACTTC CATSDSRRGLAGEGQYF
TRBJ2-2 few NA TRBV24-1 13 TGTGCCACCGACCTATGGAACACCGGGGAGCTGTTTTTT CATDLWNTGELFF
TRBJ2-1 NA TRBD2 TRBV7-9 14 TGTGCCAGCAGCTCTACGGGAGGGTTCAATGAGCAGTTCTTC CASSSTGGFNEQFF
TRBJ2-3 few NA TRBV30 13 TGTGCCTGGAGTACCCCCCGGACAGATACGCAGTATTTT CAWSTPRTDTQYF